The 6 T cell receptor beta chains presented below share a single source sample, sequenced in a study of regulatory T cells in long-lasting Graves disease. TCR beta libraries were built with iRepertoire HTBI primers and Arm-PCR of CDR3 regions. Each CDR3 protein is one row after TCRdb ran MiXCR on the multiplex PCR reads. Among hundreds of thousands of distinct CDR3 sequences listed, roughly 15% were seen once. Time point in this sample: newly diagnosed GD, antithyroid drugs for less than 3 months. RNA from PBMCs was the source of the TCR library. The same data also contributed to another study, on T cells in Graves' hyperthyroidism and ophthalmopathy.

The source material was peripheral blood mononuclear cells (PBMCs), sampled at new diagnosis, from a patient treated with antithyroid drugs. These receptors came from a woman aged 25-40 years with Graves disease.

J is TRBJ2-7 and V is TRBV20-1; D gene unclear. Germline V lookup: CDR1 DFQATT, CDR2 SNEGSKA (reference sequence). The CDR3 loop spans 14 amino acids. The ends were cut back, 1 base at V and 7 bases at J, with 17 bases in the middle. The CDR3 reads CSARGLQPPLEQYF. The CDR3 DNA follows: TGCAGTGCTAGAGGTCTACAGCCCCCCTTGGAGCAGTACTTC.

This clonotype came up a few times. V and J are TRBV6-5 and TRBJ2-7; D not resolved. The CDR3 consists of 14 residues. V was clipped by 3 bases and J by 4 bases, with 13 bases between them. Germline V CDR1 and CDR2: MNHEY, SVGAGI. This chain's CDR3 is CASSYLTVGYEQYF. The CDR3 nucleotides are TGTGCCAGCAGTTATCTAACGGTAGGGTACGAGCAGTACTTC.

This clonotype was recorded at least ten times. The CDR3 DNA reads TGTGCCAGCACACGACAGGGAAACACTGAAGCTTTCTTT. Its translation is CASTRQGNTEAFF. This sequence joins TRBV12-3 or TRBV12-4 and TRBJ1-1, with TRBD1 identical over 7 bases. The length of the CDR3 is 13 residues. V was clipped by 7 bases and J by 2 bases; unmatched bases: 4.

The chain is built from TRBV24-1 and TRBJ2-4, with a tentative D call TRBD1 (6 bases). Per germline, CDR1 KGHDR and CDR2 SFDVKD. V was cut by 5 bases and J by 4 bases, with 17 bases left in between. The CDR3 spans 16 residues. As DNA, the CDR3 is TGTGCCACCAGTGCCCCAGATCTGCAGGGGAAAAACATTCAGTACTTC. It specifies CATSAPDLQGKNIQYF.

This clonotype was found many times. CDR3 coding DNA: TGTGCCAGCAGTTACCCCACTCTAGCGGGAGACGGCACAGATACGCAGTATTTT. This gives the protein CASSYPTLAGDGTDTQYF. The rearrangement uses TRBV28 and TRBJ2-3, with 10 bases fitting TRBD2. The CDR3 length is 18 residues. V gave up 4 bases and J gave up 1 base; unmatched junction bases: 11. CDR1 MDHEN and CDR2 SYDVKM come from the germline V gene.

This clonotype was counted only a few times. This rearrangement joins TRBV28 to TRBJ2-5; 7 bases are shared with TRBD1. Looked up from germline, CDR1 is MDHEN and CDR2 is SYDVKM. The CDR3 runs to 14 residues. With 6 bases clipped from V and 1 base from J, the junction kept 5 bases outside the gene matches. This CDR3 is CASRSGQIQETQYF. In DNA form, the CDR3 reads TGTGCCAGCAGATCGGGACAGATCCAAGAGACCCAGTACTTC.